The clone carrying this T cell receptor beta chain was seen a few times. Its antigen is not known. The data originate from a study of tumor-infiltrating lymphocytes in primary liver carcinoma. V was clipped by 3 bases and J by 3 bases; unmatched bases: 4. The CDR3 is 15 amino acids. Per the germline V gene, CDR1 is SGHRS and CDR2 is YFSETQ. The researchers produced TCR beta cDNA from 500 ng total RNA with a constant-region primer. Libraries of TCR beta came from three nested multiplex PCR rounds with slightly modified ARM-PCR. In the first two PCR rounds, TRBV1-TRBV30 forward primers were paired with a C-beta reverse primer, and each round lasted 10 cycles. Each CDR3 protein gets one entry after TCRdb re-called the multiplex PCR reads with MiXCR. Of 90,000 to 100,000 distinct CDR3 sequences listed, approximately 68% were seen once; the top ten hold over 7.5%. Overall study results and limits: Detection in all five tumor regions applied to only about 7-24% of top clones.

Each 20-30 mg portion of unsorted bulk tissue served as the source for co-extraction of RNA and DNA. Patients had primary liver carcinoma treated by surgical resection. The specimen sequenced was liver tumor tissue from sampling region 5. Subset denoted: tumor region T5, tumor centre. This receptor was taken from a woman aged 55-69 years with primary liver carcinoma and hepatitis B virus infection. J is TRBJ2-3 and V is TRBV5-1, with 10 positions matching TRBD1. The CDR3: CASSWGQGRTDTQYF. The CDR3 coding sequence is TGCGCCAGCAGCTGGGGACAGGGGAGGACAGATACGCAGTATTTT.